A single sample gave rise to the 24 T cell receptor beta chains below, sequenced in a study of blood T cell repertoires in COVID-19. Repertoires were generated with immunoSEQ multiplex PCR, while TCRdb's copy carries only in-frame clones and drops some. The sample holds around 370,000 clones, 70% to 90% seen once. Source material: PBMCs or T cells enriched from blood (not recorded which). These TCRs come from a woman younger than 30 who had recovered from COVID-19.

The chain joins TRBV5-4 to TRBJ1-1; D call uncertain. V gave up 0 bases and J gave up 6 bases, with 3 bases separating them. The CDR3 has 11 amino acids. In germline, CDR1 is SGHNT, CDR2 YYREEE (reference sequence). The CDR3 sequence: CASSLASEAFF. In DNA, the CDR3 is TGTGCCAGCAGCTTGGCATCTGAAGCTTTCTTT.

The V and J genes are TRBV5-4 and TRBJ2-3, with D possibly TRBD2 on 5 matching bases. This CDR3 is built from 18 residues. Germline V gene lookup returns CDR1 SGHNT and CDR2 YYREEE (reference sequence). Trimming stripped 0 bases from V and 1 base from J, with 18 bases between. The CDR3 coding sequence is TGTGCCAGCAGCTTGGCACAGTGGGGAGCACTGGGCACAGATACGCAGTATTTT. This codes for CASSLAQWGALGTDTQYF.

The rearrangement links TRBV27 to TRBJ2-5, with D possibly matching TRBD1 (5 bases). V dropped 4 bases and J dropped 0 bases, with 15 bases sitting between them. The CDR3 is 16 residues long. Germline values: CDR1 MNHEY, CDR2 SMNVEV (reference sequence). The CDR3: CASSSRANGYQETQYF. CDR3 coding DNA: TGTGCCAGCAGTTCCAGGGCTAACGGGTACCAAGAGACCCAGTACTTC.

The rearrangement links TRBV30 to TRBJ1-3; D is uncertain. Germline V gene data show CDR1 as GTSNPN and CDR2 as SVGIG (reference sequence). The V and J ends lost 1 base and 9 bases respectively, with 7 bases between them. The CDR3 runs to 11 residues. CDR3 loop: CAWSAPVTIYF. CDR3 nucleotide sequence: TGTGCCTGGAGTGCCCCAGTCACCATATATTTT.

This clone was seen just once. The rearrangement uses TRBV2 and TRBJ2-2, with a weak D call TRBD2 (6 bases). The CDR3 totals 15 residues. Trimming removed 6 bases from V and 1 base from J, with 12 bases in between. In germline, CDR1 is SNHLY, CDR2 FYNNEI. The CDR3 region has the DNA TGTGCCAGCAGACCGGGACTCTTGAACACCGGGGAGCTGTTTTTT. It translates to CASRPGLLNTGELFF.

This clone has a handful of counts. The chain carries TRBV2 and TRBJ1-1, with a tentative D call TRBD1 (6 bases). Germline loops: CDR1 SNHLY, CDR2 FYNNEI. The CDR3 runs 13 residues. V was clipped by 6 bases and J by 0 bases, with 8 bases between them. The CDR3, as DNA: TGTGCCAGCAGACAGGGAGTGAACACTGAAGCTTTCTTT. Amino acid sequence: CASRQGVNTEAFF.

The rearrangement links TRBV7-2 to TRBJ2-7; 9 bases agree with TRBD2. J lost 2 bases, V lost 5 bases, and 4 bases had no gene match. The CDR3 has 14 residues. The germline V gene has CDR1 SGHTA and CDR2 FQGNSA. CDR3 in amino acids: CASSERGAPYEQYF. As DNA, the CDR3 is TGTGCCAGCAGCGAGCGGGGGGCCCCCTACGAGCAGTACTTC.

J is TRBJ1-5 and V is TRBV5-6, with TRBD1 matching over 8 bases. The ends lost 7 bases at V and 0 bases at J; junction bases unmatched: 6. Germline V gene data show CDR1 as SGHDT and CDR2 as YYEEEE. This CDR3 is built from 15 residues. CDR3 loop: CASGMGTGSNQPQHF. The CDR3 DNA sequence: TGTGCCAGCGGTATGGGGACAGGTAGCAATCAGCCCCAGCATTTT.

A single count supports this clone. The V and J genes are TRBV18 and TRBJ1-2, with D perhaps TRBD1 (6 bases). Germline V lookup: CDR1 KGHSH, CDR2 LQKENI. This CDR3 has 15 residues. Trimming cost V 2 bases and J 2 bases, with 12 bases left between them. CDR3 sequence (DNA): TGTGCCAGCTCACCAACGGGACACCAAAACTATGGCTACACCTTC. This codes for CASSPTGHQNYGYTF.

V usage is TRBV12-5 and J usage is TRBJ2-2; 9 bases are shared with TRBD1. CDR1 LGHNT and CDR2 FRNRAP come from the germline V gene. V trimming: 5 bases; J trimming: 4 bases; junction bases outside the gene matches: 8. This CDR3 comprises 16 residues. For the CDR3, the DNA is TGTGCTAGTGGTATTTCACAGGGGGCTGTCACCGGGGAGCTGTTTTTT. Amino acid sequence: CASGISQGAVTGELFF.

The rearrangement links TRBV5-4 to TRBJ2-3; 9 bases match TRBD2. V lost 2 bases to trimming and J lost 0 bases; unmatched junction nucleotides: 4. Per germline, CDR1 SGHNT and CDR2 YYREEE (reference sequence). The CDR3 sequence is 16 residues long. CDR3 sequence (DNA): TGTGCCAGCAGCTTCCTAGCGGGACCTAGCACAGATACGCAGTATTTT. It translates to CASSFLAGPSTDTQYF. Together with reference TRBV5-4 and TRBJ2-3, the CDR3 gives the full variable domain: ETGVTQSPTHLIKTRGQQVTLRCSSQSGHNTVSWYQQALGQGPQFIFQYYREEENGRGNFPPRFSGLQFPNYSSELNVNALELDDSALYLCASSFLAGPSTDTQYFGPGTRLTVL.

The CDR3 DNA is TGTGCCAGCAGTAGGGGGTCGGCGAACACTGAAGCTTTCTTT. This codes for CASSRGSANTEAFF. The rearrangement joins TRBV6-6 to TRBJ1-1; possible D gene TRBD1, 6 bases. The V end was cut by 5 bases, the J end by 1 base, with 11 bases between. The CDR3 extends over 14 amino acids. Germline V gene data show CDR1 as MNHNY and CDR2 as SVGAGI (reference sequence).

The rearrangement links TRBV3-1 (or the pseudogene TRBV3-2) to TRBJ2-7, with 7 nucleotides matching TRBD2. Germline CDR1 reads LGHDT; CDR2 reads YNNKEL (reference sequence). Trimming took 3 bases from V and 3 from J; bases not matched to a gene: 11. The CDR3 has 16 residues. CDR3 nucleotides: TGTGCCAGCAGCCAGCACTCTACTAGCGCCGGCTACGAGCAGTACTTC. Protein: CASSQHSTSAGYEQYF.

This rearrangement joins TRBV5-4 to TRBJ2-7, with TRBD1 identical over 7 bases. This CDR3 region has 14 residues. The germline V gene has CDR1 SGHNT and CDR2 YYREEE (reference sequence). The V and J ends lost 7 bases and 2 bases, in that order; junction bases with no gene match: 9. Here the CDR3 reads CASAPGQRTYEQYF. As DNA, the CDR3 is TGTGCCAGCGCACCGGGACAGCGGACCTACGAGCAGTACTTC.

This sequence joins TRBV2 and TRBJ1-2; D is unclear. The CDR3 runs to 14 residues. Looked up from germline, CDR1 is SNHLY and CDR2 is FYNNEI. Trimming cost V 3 bases and J 7 bases, with 15 bases left between them. The CDR3 coding sequence is TGTGCCAGCAGTGATCTAGCTGTTTATTGTGGCTACACCTTC. Translation: CASSDLAVYCGYTF.

The chain is built from TRBV27 and TRBJ2-7; 7 nucleotides line up with TRBD2. Trimming removed 8 bases from V and 3 bases from J; junction bases left unmatched: 4. The CDR3 spans 12 residues. CDR1 and CDR2 (germline): MNHEY, SMNVEV (reference sequence). The CDR3 reads CASSGTNYEQYF. The CDR3 coding sequence is TGTGCCAGCTCCGGGACTAACTACGAGCAGTACTTC.

The chain combines TRBV6-5 with TRBJ2-3, with D hard to call. The V end was cut by 8 bases, the J end by 8 bases, with 17 bases between. CDR3 size: 13 residues. In germline, CDR1 is MNHEY, CDR2 SVGAGI. The CDR3: CASQVGPSGTQYF. The CDR3 nucleotides are TGTGCCAGCCAAGTCGGCCCCTCAGGTACGCAGTATTTT.

V gene TRBV5-5 combines with J gene TRBJ1-4; D is ambiguous. The germline gives CDR1 SGHKS, CDR2 YYEKEE (reference sequence). CDR3 length equals 13 residues. The V end was cut by 3 bases, the J end by 2 bases, with 5 bases between. Written as DNA, the CDR3 is TGTGCCAGCAGCTCTTCCACTAATGAAAAACTGTTTTTT. Encoded protein: CASSSSTNEKLFF.

The chain links TRBV19 to TRBJ2-1; D gene ambiguous. The germline CDR1 and CDR2 sequences are LNHDA and SQIVND (reference sequence). This CDR3 spans 13 amino acids. The V end lost 1 base, the J end lost 7 bases, and 8 bases lay between the germline ends. For the CDR3, the DNA is TGTGCCAGTAGTATAGGATGGAGTAATGAGCAGTTCTTC. The encoded protein is CASSIGWSNEQFF.

The genes are TRBV19 and TRBJ2-3; a possible D gene is TRBD2 (7 bases). This CDR3 comprises 16 residues. The germline V gene encodes CDR1 LNHDA and CDR2 SQIVND (reference sequence). V was trimmed by 3 bases and J by 0 bases, leaving 13 bases between them. The CDR3 sequence: CASSIPGGASTDTQYF. CDR3 DNA sequence: TGTGCCAGTAGTATCCCGGGGGGCGCTAGCACAGATACGCAGTATTTT.

The CDR3 sequence: CASSQAGTYEQYF. CDR3 DNA: TGTGCCAGCAGCCAGGCAGGGACCTACGAGCAGTACTTC. The chain links TRBV3-1 (or the pseudogene TRBV3-2) to TRBJ2-7; D may be TRBD1 (5 bases). Germline V gene data show CDR1 as LGHDT and CDR2 as YNNKEL (reference sequence). The CDR3 is 13 residues long. Trimming removed 3 bases from V and 2 bases from J, with 8 bases in between.

The chain links TRBV2 to TRBJ2-5, with TRBD2 identical over 16 bases. Germline V gives CDR1 SNHLY, CDR2 FYNNEI. After removal of 5 bases from V and 4 bases from J, the junction contained 19 bases not matched to a gene. CDR3 length: 21 amino acids. This CDR3 is CASSFFPGLAGGLQWSETQYF. As DNA, the CDR3 is TGTGCCAGCAGTTTCTTTCCGGGACTAGCGGGGGGGCTGCAATGGTCAGAGACCCAGTACTTC.

V usage is TRBV5-1 and J usage is TRBJ2-2, with 14 bases identical to TRBD2. J was trimmed by 3 bases and V by 0 bases; bases with no gene match: 4. The CDR3 is 18 amino acids. Germline V lookup: CDR1 SGHRS, CDR2 YFSETQ. CDR3 sequence (DNA): TGCGCCAGCAGCTTGGGACTAGCGGGGGGGCCCGACACCGGGGAGCTGTTTTTT. Its protein product is CASSLGLAGGPDTGELFF.

The V call is TRBV30, the J call TRBJ1-6, with D possibly matching TRBD1 (5 bases). The ends were cut back, 0 bases at V and 0 bases at J, with 12 bases in the middle. CDR1 and CDR2 from the germline V gene are GTSNPN and SVGIG (reference sequence). The CDR3 loop spans 17 amino acids. This CDR3 is CAWSVRVRGSYNSPLHF. For the CDR3, the DNA is TGTGCCTGGAGTGTTCGTGTAAGGGGCTCCTATAATTCACCCCTCCACTTT.